The TCR beta chain described here comes from a study of shared clonotypes between healthy human individuals. Overall study findings and caveats: In contrast to clonotypes shared by all four donors, non-shared clonotypes had lower generation probabilities.

Trimming removed 7 bases from V and 4 bases from J, with 10 bases in between. The CDR3 has 12 residues. Germline assignment: CDR1 MNHNY and CDR2 SVGAGI (reference sequence). Measured with immunoSEQ multiplex PCR; TCRdb has only the in-frame clones, and not every one. The sample holds about 1 million clones, around 75% seen once. Everyone who donated was a Caucasian adult who lived in Nashville, Tennessee. The CD4+ fraction was divided into a CD45RA+ naive subset and a CD45RA-negative memory subset. Turning to this clone: Its antigen is not identified.

The specimen sequenced was memory CD4+ T cells sorted from blood. Subset given: CD45RA-negative fraction. The sequence was obtained from a man younger than 30 in good health. The V and J genes are TRBV6-6 and TRBJ2-5; D is perhaps TRBD2 (6 bases). The CDR3 DNA follows: TGTGCCAGCACCCAGGGAGGAGAGACCCAGTACTTC. Its protein is CASTQGGETQYF.